Given below is one T cell receptor (beta chain) in context. In germline, CDR1 is MGHRA, CDR2 YSYEKL. Trimming took off 3 bases at V and 1 base at J, with 13 bases between the two ends. The CDR3 sequence is 15 residues long. Profiling relied on immunoSEQ multiplex PCR, and the TCRdb table lists in-frame clones only, not all of them. The table shows approximately 350,000 clones, with more than 70% occurring only once. This sample was taken from a study of blood T cell repertoires in COVID-19. Overall study: Spain, Italy and the United States supplied samples that represented acute and convalescent COVID-19.

The genes are TRBV4-1 and TRBJ2-7, with D perhaps matching TRBD1 (6 bases). Sequencing input: peripheral blood. This sequence originates from a man aged 35-49 years with acute or convalescent COVID-19. The CDR3 DNA sequence: TGCGCCAGCAGCCATATCCCGACAGGATCCTACGAGCAGTACTTC. Amino acid sequence: CASSHIPTGSYEQYF.